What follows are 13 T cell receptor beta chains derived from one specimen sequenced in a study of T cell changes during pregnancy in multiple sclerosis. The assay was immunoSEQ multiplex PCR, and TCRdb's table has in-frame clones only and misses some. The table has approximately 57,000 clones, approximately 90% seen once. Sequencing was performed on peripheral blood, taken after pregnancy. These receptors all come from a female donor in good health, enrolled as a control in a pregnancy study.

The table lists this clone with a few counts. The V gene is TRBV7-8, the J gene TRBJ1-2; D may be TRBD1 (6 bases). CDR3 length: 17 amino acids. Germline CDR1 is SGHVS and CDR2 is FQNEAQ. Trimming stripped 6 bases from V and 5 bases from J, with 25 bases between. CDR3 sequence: CASSPYRGNTPQYGYTF. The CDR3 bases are TGTGCCAGCAGTCCCTATAGGGGGAATACGCCCCAGTATGGCTACACCTTC.

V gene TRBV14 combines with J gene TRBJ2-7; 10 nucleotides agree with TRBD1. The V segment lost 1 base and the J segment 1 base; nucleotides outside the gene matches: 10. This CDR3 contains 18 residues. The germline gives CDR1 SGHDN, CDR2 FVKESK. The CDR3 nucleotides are TGTGCCAGCAGCCAAGCTCGAATTCCGGGACAGGGGTCCTACGAGCAGTACTTC. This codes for CASSQARIPGQGSYEQYF.

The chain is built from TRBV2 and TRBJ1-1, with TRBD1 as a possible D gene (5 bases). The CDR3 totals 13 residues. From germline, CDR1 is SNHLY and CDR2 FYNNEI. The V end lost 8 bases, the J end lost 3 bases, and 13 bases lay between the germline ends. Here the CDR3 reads CASRRGGYTEAFF. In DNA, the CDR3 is TGTGCCAGCCGTCGGGGGGGGTACACTGAAGCTTTCTTT. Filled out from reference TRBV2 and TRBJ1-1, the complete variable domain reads EPEVTQTPSHQVTQMGQEVILRCVPISNHLYFYWYRQILGQKVEFLVSFYNNEISEKSEIFDDQFSVERPDGSNFTLKIRSTKLEDSAMYFCASRRGGYTEAFFGQGTRLTVV.

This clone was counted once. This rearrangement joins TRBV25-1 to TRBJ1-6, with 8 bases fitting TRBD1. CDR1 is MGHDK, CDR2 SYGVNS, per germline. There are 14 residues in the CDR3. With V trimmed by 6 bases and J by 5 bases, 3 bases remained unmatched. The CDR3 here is CASRGQGDNSPLHF. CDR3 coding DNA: TGTGCCAGCAGAGGACAGGGCGATAATTCACCCCTCCACTTT.

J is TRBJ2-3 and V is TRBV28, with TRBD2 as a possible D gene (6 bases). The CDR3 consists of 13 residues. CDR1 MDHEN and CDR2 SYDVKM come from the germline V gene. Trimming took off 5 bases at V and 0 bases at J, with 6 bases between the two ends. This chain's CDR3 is CASSGTSTDTQYF. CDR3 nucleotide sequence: TGTGCCAGCAGTGGGACTAGCACAGATACGCAGTATTTT.

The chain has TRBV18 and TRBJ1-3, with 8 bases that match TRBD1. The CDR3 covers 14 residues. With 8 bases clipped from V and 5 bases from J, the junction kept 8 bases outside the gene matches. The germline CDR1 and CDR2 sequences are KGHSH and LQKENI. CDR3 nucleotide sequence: TGTGCCAGCCACCCGGGACAGGTCCGAAACACCATATATTTT. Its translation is CASHPGQVRNTIYF.

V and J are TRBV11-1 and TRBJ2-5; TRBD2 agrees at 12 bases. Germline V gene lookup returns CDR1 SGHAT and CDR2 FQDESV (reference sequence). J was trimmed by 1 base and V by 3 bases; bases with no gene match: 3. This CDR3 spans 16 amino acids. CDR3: CASSFGLAGFQETQYF. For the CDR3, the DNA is TGTGCCAGCAGCTTCGGACTAGCGGGGTTCCAAGAGACCCAGTACTTC.

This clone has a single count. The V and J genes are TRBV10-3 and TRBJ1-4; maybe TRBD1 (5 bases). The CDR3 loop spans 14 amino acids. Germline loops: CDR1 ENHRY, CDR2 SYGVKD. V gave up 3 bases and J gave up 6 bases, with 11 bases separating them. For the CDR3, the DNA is TGTGCCATCAGTGAAGGGACTTCGTATGAAAAACTGTTTTTT. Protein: CAISEGTSYEKLFF.

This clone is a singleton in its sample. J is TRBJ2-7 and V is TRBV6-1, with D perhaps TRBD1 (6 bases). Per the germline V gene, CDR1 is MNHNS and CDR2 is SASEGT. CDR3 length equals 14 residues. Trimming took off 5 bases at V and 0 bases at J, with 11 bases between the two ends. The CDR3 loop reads CASSTGSASYEQYF. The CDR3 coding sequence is TGTGCCAGCAGTACAGGGTCTGCCTCCTACGAGCAGTACTTC.

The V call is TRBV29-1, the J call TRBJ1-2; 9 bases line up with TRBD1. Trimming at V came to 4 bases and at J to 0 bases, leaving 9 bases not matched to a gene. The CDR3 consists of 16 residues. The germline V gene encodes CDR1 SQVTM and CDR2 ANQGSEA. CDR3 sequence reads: CSVVRTGAISNYGYTF. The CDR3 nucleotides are TGCAGCGTTGTCCGGACAGGGGCCATCTCTAACTATGGCTACACCTTC. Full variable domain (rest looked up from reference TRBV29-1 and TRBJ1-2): SAVISQKPSRDICQRGTSLTIQCQVDSQVTMMFWYRQQPGQSLTLIATANQGSEATYESGFVIDKFPISRPNLTFSTLTVSNMSPEDSSIYLCSVVRTGAISNYGYTFGSGTRLTVV.

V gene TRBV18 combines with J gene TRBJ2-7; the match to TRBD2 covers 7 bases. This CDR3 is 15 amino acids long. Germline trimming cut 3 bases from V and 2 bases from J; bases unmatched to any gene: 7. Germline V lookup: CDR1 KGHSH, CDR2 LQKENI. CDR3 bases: TGTGCCAGCTCACCTGGGACGGGGGGAGCCTACGAGCAGTACTTC. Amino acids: CASSPGTGGAYEQYF. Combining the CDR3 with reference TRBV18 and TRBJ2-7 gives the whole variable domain NAGVMQNPRHLVRRRGQEARLRCSPMKGHSHVYWYRQLPEEGLKFMVYLQKENIIDESGMPKERFSAEFPKEGPSILRIQQVVRGDSAAYFCASSPGTGGAYEQYFGPGTRLTVT.

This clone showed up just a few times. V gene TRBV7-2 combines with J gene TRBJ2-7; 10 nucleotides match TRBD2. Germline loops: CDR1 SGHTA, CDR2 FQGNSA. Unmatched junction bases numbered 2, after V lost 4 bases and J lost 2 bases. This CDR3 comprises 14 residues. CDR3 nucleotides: TGTGCCAGCAGCTCTAGCGGGGGACCCTACGAGCAGTACTTC. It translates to CASSSSGGPYEQYF.

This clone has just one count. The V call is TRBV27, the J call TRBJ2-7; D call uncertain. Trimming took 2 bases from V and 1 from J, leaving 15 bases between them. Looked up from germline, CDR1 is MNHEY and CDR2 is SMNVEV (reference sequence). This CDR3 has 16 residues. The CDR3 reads CASSLTMADYSYEQYF. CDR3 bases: TGTGCCAGCAGTTTAACTATGGCAGATTATTCCTACGAGCAGTACTTC.